Presented here are 12 T cell receptor beta chains from one specimen sequenced in a study of blood T cells in healthy people across ages. Next came a second PCR, run for roughly 6 to 11 cycles, which used a sample-barcoded 5' primer along with a J-beta primer mix. TCRdb reanalysed the 5' RACE reads using MiXCR and keeps one entry per CDR3 protein. The sample yields hundreds of thousands of distinct CDR3 sequences, about 32% seen once. The material sequenced was blood. Receptor source: a woman older than 75 in good health.

On this clonotype itself: An end of the junction differs from the germline gene, which may be a read error. The chain recombines TRBV4-3 with TRBJ1-2; 8 positions match TRBD1. This CDR3 spans 15 amino acids. Germline CDR1 is LGHNA and CDR2 is YSLEER. In nucleotides, the CDR3 is TGCGCCCGCAGCCAAGATCCAGGGGGCAACTATGGCTACACCTTC. Residues: CARSQDPGGNYGYTF.

This clonotype was seen many times. The chain recombines TRBV20-1 with TRBJ2-6; D unclear. The germline V and J ends were trimmed by 3 bases and 2 bases, with 8 bases remaining between them. The CDR3 consists of 14 residues. Germline V gives CDR1 DFQATT, CDR2 SNEGSKA (reference sequence). The CDR3 reads CSASRGTGANVLTF. The DNA of the CDR3 is TGCAGTGCTAGTCGAGGCACTGGGGCCAACGTCCTGACTTTC.

This clonotype was counted at least ten times. This chain links TRBV7-2 with TRBJ2-7; D not certain. The CDR3 is 14 residues long. V lost 2 bases and J lost 3, with 11 bases in between. Germline V gene sequence: CDR1 SGHTA, CDR2 FQGNSA. The DNA for the CDR3 is TGTGCCAGCAGCTTACCAGACAAACTCTACGAGCAGTACTTC. It encodes CASSLPDKLYEQYF.

This clonotype was recorded at least ten times. The chain combines TRBV11-2 with TRBJ1-1, with a tentative D call TRBD1 (6 bases). Trimming took off 4 bases at V and 6 bases at J, with 21 bases between the two ends. The CDR3 is 16 residues long. Per germline, CDR1 SGHAT and CDR2 FQNNGV. CDR3 region: CASSSLIRGASAEAFF. CDR3 coding DNA: TGTGCCAGCAGCTCTCTGATCCGGGGGGCAAGCGCTGAAGCTTTCTTT.

This clonotype occurred once. This sequence may be a read error, since a much larger clone differs from it by one base. The rearrangement joins TRBV5-1 to TRBJ1-2; D not resolved. The ends were cut back, 0 bases at V and 3 bases at J, with 9 bases in the middle. Germline lookup yields CDR1 SGHRS and CDR2 YFSETQ. This CDR3 is built from 14 residues. DNA for the CDR3: TGCGCCAGCAGCTTGGATGGTCTGGACTATGGCTACACCTTC. It yields the protein CASSLDGLDYGYTF.

This clonotype was recorded only once. The chain couples TRBV4-2 to TRBJ1-1; D is uncertain. Germline V CDR1 and CDR2: LGHNA, YNFKEQ. This CDR3 comprises 12 residues. Trimming left V 0 bases short and J 9 bases short, with 8 bases between. DNA of the CDR3: TGTGCCAGCAGCCAAGATTCAATTAAAGCTTTCTTT. Amino acid sequence: CASSQDSIKAFF.

This clonotype was observed at least ten times. CDR3 amino acids: CASSYWRGTNEQYF. Here the CDR3 DNA reads TGTGCCAGCAGTTACTGGCGGGGGACTAACGAGCAGTACTTC. The rearrangement uses TRBV6-2 or TRBV6-3 and TRBJ2-7, with TRBD2 matching over 7 bases. The J segment lost 5 bases and the V segment lost 1 base, leaving 5 bases of the junction unmatched. CDR1 and CDR2 (germline): MNHEY, SVGEGT. The CDR3 length is 14 residues.

This clonotype showed up just a few times. A much larger clonotype is one base distant, so this may be a read error. CDR3 nucleotide sequence: TGCAGTGCTACCGGACTCCTAAGGGAGGGCGAGCGGTACTTC. Translating gives CSATGLLREGERYF. The chain links TRBV20-1 to TRBJ2-5, with 7 bases fitting TRBD2. CDR3 length: 14 amino acids. V shed 4 bases and J 13 bases; nucleotides not matched to a gene: 18. The germline V gene encodes CDR1 DFQATT and CDR2 SNEGSKA (reference sequence).

This clonotype was detected a few times. The chain couples TRBV12-3 or TRBV12-4 to TRBJ1-5; TRBD1 agrees at 7 bases. There are 15 residues in the CDR3. V trimming: 5 bases; J trimming: 5 bases; junction bases outside the gene matches: 9. CDR3 DNA sequence: TGTGCCAGCAGTCCCACCGGACAGGTGGATCAGCCCCAGCATTTT. It codes for CASSPTGQVDQPQHF.

This clonotype came up many times. V is TRBV5-1 and J is TRBJ2-7; 8 bases agree with TRBD2. V lost 0 bases to trimming and J lost 3 bases; unmatched junction nucleotides: 5. There are 15 residues in the CDR3. Germline V gene lookup returns CDR1 SGHRS and CDR2 YFSETQ. The chain's CDR3 is CASSLDVSGDYEQYF. The DNA for the CDR3 is TGCGCCAGCAGCTTGGACGTTAGCGGGGACTACGAGCAGTACTTC. Supplemented by reference TRBV5-1 and TRBJ2-7, the full variable domain reads KAGVTQTPRYLIKTRGQQVTLSCSPISGHRSVSWYQQTPGQGLQFLFEYFSETQRNKGNFPGRFSGRQFSNSRSEMNVSTLELGDSALYLCASSLDVSGDYEQYFGPGTRLTVT.

The J gene is TRBJ2-5, the V gene TRBV28, with TRBD1 matching over 8 bases. J was trimmed by 1 base and V by 7 bases; bases with no gene match: 8. The germline gives CDR1 MDHEN, CDR2 SYDVKM. CDR3 length: 15 residues. CDR3 protein: CASKLGQALQETQYF. The CDR3 coding sequence is TGTGCCAGCAAACTGGGACAGGCCCTCCAAGAGACCCAGTACTTC. The full variable domain, its missing parts supplied by reference TRBV28 and TRBJ2-5, is DVKVTQSSRYLVKRTGEKVFLECVQDMDHENMFWYRQDPGLGLRLIYFSYDVKMKEKGDIPEGYSVSREKKERFSLILESASTNQTSMYLCASKLGQALQETQYFGPGTRLLVL.

At least ten counts were recorded for this clonotype. The gene calls are TRBV28 and TRBJ2-5; 9 nucleotides match TRBD1. The CDR3 sequence is 15 residues long. CDR1 is MDHEN and CDR2 is SYDVKM in the germline V gene. V shed 5 bases, J shed 5 bases, and the junction held 9 bases outside the gene matches. Here the CDR3 reads CASSLTGGAWETQYF. The DNA of the CDR3 is TGTGCCAGCAGTCTTACAGGGGGCGCGTGGGAGACCCAGTACTTC.